This record looks at one TCR beta chain sequence and its context. The data originate from a study of blood T cell repertoires in COVID-19. Donors in Cohort 3 who had recovered were those with two negative PCRs, healthcare professional clearance, or resolution of their symptoms. V gave up 3 bases and J gave up 3 bases, with 13 bases separating them. The CDR3 consists of 15 residues. In germline, CDR1 is SGHAT, CDR2 FQNNGV. The repertoire was sequenced with immunoSEQ multiplex PCR; TCRdb's copy has only in-frame clones and lacks some. The sample consists of hundreds of thousands of clones, approximately 92% of them appearing once.

The clonotype originates from a woman in her late teens or twenties who had recovered from COVID-19. The sample consisted of PBMCs or T cells enriched from blood (not recorded which). V is TRBV11-2 and J is TRBJ2-3, with TRBD1 as a possible D gene (6 bases). CDR3 loop: CASSFPGQQTDTQYF. In DNA, the CDR3 is TGTGCCAGCAGCTTCCCCGGACAGCAGACAGATACGCAGTATTTT.